This T cell receptor beta chain is drawn from a study of human T cells and chemical hapten exposure. This clonotype was picked up many times. The germline V gene has CDR1 SGHRS and CDR2 YFSETQ. V was pared by 5 bases and J by 6 bases, with 12 bases of the junction left unmatched. The CDR3 contains 15 residues. Stated time point: patch test 2, 6 weeks after DPC sensitization. As to treatment: therapeutic diphenylcyclopropenone sensitization with weekly scalp DPC. The authors' total RNA extraction used unfractionated whole blood. TCRdb re-called the RACE reads through MiXCR, storing one row per CDR3 protein. The sample has approximately 85,000 distinct CDR3 sequences, roughly 10% seen once.

The rearrangement uses TRBV5-1 and TRBJ1-2; TRBD1 matches 8 bases. This TCR came from a woman in her twenties or thirties with alopecia areata. Some clones in this sample may be carry-over from other donors' samples. Sequenced material: whole blood, taken in connection with sensitization to the hapten diphenylcyclopropenone (DPC). CDR3 sequence reads: CASRYTGTGSDGYTF. CDR3 in DNA: TGCGCCAGCAGGTATACCGGGACAGGTTCCGATGGCTACACCTTC.